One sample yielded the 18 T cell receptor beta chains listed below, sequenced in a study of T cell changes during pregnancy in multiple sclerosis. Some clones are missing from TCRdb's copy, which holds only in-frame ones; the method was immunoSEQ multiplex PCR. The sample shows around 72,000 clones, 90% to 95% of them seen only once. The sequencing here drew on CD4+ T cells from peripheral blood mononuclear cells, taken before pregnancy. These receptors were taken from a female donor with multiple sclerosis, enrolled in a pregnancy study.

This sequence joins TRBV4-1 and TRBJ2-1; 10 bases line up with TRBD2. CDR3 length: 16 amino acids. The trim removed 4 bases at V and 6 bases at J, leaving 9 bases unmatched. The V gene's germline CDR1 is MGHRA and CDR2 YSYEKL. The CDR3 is CASSLPSGGAINEQFF. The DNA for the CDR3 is TGCGCCAGCAGCCTACCGAGCGGGGGGGCCATCAATGAGCAGTTCTTC.

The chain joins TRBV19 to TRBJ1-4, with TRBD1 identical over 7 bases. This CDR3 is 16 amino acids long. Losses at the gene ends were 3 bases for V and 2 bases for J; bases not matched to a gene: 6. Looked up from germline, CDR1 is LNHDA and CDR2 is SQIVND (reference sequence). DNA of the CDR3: TGTGCCAGTAGTATTGGCCCGGACAGGACTAATGAAAAACTGTTTTTT. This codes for CASSIGPDRTNEKLFF.

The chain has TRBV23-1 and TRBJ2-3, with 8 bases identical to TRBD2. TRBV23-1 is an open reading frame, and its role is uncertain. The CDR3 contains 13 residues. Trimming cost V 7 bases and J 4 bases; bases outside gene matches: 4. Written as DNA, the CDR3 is TGCGCCAGCATGGCGGGAGGACCAGATACGCAGTATTTT. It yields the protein CASMAGGPDTQYF.

The CDR3 nucleotides read TGTGCCAGCAGCTTAGTAGGGACTAGCGGGATCGATGAGCAGTTCTTC. Residues: CASSLVGTSGIDEQFF. V and J are TRBV7-2 and TRBJ2-1, with 13 nucleotides matching TRBD2. Per the germline V gene, CDR1 is SGHTA and CDR2 is FQGNSA. The CDR3 length is 16 residues. The V segment lost 1 base and the J segment 8 bases; nucleotides outside the gene matches: 5.

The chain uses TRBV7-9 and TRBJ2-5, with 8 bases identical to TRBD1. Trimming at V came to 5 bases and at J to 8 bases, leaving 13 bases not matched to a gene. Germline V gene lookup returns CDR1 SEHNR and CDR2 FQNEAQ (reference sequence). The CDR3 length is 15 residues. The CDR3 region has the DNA TGTGCCAGCAGCCCGGTCAGGGGGCGCGTAGAAACCCAGTACTTC. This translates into CASSPVRGRVETQYF.

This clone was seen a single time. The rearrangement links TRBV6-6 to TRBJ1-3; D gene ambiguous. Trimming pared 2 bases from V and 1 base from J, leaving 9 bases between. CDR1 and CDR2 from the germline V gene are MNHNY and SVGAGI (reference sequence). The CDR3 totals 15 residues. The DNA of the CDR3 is TGTGCCAGCAGTTACACCACTCAATCTGGAAACACCATATATTTT. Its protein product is CASSYTTQSGNTIYF.

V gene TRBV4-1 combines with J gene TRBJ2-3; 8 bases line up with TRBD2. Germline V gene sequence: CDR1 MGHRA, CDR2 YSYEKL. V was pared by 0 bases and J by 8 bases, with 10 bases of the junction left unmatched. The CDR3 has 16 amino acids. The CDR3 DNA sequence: TGCGCCAGCAGCCAAGAAGGGACTAGAAAAACCGCTACGCAGTATTTT. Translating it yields CASSQEGTRKTATQYF.

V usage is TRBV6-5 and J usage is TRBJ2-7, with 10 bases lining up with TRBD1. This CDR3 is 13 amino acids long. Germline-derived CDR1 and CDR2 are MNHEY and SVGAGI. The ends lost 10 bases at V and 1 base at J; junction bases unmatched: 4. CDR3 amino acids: CATRTGGSYEQYF. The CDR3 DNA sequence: TGTGCCACCAGGACAGGGGGATCCTACGAGCAGTACTTC.

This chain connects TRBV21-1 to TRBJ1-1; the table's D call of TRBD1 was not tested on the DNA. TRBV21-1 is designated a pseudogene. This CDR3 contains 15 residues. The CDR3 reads CASPKNRATNTEAFF. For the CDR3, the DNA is TGTGCCAGCCCCAAAAACAGGGCCACAAACACTGAAGCTTTCTTT.

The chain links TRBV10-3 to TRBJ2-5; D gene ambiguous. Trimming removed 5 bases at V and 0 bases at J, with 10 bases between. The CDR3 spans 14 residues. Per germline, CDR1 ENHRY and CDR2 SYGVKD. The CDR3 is CAISKTDNQETQYF. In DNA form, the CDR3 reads TGTGCCATCAGTAAAACAGATAACCAAGAGACCCAGTACTTC.

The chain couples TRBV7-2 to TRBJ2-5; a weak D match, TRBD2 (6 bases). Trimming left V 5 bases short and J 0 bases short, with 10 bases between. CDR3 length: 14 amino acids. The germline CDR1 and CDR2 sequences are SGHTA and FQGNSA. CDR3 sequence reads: CASSPSGYQETQYF. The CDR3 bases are TGTGCCAGCAGCCCAAGCGGGTACCAAGAGACCCAGTACTTC.

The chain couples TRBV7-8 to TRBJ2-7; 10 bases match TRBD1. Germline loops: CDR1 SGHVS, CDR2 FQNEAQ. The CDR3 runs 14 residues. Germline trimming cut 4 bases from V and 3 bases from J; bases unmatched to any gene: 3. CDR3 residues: CASSSRTGGYEQYF. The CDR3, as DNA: TGTGCCAGCAGCTCGAGGACAGGGGGCTACGAGCAGTACTTC.

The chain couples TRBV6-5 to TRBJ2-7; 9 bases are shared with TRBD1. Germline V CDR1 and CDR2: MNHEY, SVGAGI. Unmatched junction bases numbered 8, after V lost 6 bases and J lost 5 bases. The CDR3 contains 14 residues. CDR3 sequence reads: CASSSPGQGHEQYF. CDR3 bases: TGTGCCAGCAGCTCACCGGGACAGGGCCACGAGCAGTACTTC.

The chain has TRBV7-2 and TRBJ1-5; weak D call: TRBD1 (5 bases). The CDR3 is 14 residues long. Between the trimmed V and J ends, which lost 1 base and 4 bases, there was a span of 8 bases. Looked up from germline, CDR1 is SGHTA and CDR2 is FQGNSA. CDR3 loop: CASSLGRGNQPQHF. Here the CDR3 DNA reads TGTGCCAGCAGCTTAGGAAGGGGAAATCAGCCCCAGCATTTT.

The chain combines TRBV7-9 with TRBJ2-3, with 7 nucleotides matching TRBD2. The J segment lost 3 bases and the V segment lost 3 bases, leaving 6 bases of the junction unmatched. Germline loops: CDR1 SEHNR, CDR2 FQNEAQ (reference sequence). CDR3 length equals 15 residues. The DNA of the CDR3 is TGTGCCAGCAGCTTTTCTAGCGGCGCTACAGATACGCAGTATTTT. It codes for CASSFSSGATDTQYF.

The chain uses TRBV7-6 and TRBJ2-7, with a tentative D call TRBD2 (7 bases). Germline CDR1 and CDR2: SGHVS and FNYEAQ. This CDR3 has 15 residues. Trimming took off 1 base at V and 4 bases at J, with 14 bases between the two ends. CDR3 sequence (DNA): TGTGCCAGCAGCTTAGATGTGGGAGGGGGGTACGAGCAGTACTTC. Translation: CASSLDVGGGYEQYF.

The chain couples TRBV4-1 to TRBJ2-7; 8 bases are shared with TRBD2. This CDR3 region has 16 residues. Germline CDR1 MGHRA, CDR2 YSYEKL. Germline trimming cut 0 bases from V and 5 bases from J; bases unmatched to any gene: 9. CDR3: CASSQDRDGGGHEQYF. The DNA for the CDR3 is TGCGCCAGCAGCCAAGACCGGGATGGCGGGGGGCACGAGCAGTACTTC.

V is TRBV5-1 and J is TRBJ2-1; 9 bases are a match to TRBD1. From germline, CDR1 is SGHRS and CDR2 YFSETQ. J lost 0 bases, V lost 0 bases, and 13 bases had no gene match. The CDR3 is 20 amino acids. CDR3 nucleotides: TGCGCCAGCAGCTTGGCGGACAGGGGATTCGCGGGCAACTCCTACAATGAGCAGTTCTTC. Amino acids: CASSLADRGFAGNSYNEQFF.